This TCR beta chain was obtained from a study of T cells in Graves' hyperthyroidism and ophthalmopathy. For the study at large: Blood from the periphery was taken at initial diagnosis, before any treatment. The study's findings and limits: In blood, most of the thyroid clonotypes expanded above 0.001 were also present.

Exclusions: uncontrolled infection, other autoimmune disease, pregnancy, lactation. Regarding this clonotype: The antigen is not known.

The trim removed 0 bases at V and 5 bases at J, leaving 3 bases unmatched. Per the germline V gene, CDR1 is LGHNA and CDR2 is YNFKEQ. This CDR3 is built from 15 residues. Amplification targeted TCR beta CDR3 regions from RNA transcripts. With the HTBI primer set, the TCR CDR3 went through a first round of RT-PCR. Via MiXCR, TCRdb re-called the multiplex PCR reads, giving one row per CDR3 protein. The sample holds roughly 740,000 distinct CDR3 sequences; around 15% are singletons and the top ten take over 7.5%. The V gene is TRBV4-2, the J gene TRBJ2-7; TRBD2 matches 11 bases. This TCR was sampled from a man younger than 35 with Graves' hyperthyroidism. The specimen sequenced was blood. CDR3 nucleotide sequence: TGTGCCAGCAGCCAAGAAGGGACTAGCGGCCACGAGCAGTACTTC. Its protein product is CASSQEGTSGHEQYF.